These 28 T cell receptor beta chains were sequenced from one sample in a study of blood T cell repertoires in COVID-19. Profiled with immunoSEQ multiplex PCR; TCRdb holds only in-frame clones, not every one. The sample yields about 310,000 clones, roughly 86% seen once. Sequenced material: PBMCs or T cells enriched from blood (not recorded which). The receptors were sampled from a woman aged 25-40 years who had recovered from COVID-19.

This clone was detected only a few times. The V call is TRBV12-2, the J call TRBJ2-6; no check of the table's D call, TRBD2, against the DNA was made. TRBV12-2 is deemed a pseudogene. The CDR3 extends over 17 amino acids. The CDR3 DNA follows: TGTGCAAGTCGCTTAGTTTTTCGGGGATGCAGGGCCAACGTCCTGACTTTC. Residues: CASRLVFRGCRANVLTF.

The rearrangement links TRBV5-8 to TRBJ2-7; perhaps TRBD2 as D (5 bases). CDR1 is SGHTS and CDR2 is YDEGEE in the germline V gene. This CDR3 is 14 amino acids long. V gave up 0 bases and J gave up 3 bases, with 10 bases separating them. The chain's CDR3 is CASSLAEVNYEQYF. The CDR3 nucleotides are TGTGCCAGCAGCTTGGCGGAGGTGAACTACGAGCAGTACTTC.

This clone was recorded once. The gene calls are TRBV30 and TRBJ2-7, with a possible D match to TRBD2 (6 bases). The CDR3 is 12 residues long. The germline gives CDR1 GTSNPN, CDR2 SVGIG (reference sequence). The V gene lost 0 bases and the J gene lost 11 bases, with 14 bases spanning the gap. DNA for the CDR3: TGTGCCTGGAGTGTAAACGGGGAGGTGGAGTACTTC. Its protein is CAWSVNGEVEYF.

The genes are TRBV5-1 and TRBJ1-3; 10 bases match TRBD1. The CDR3 length is 18 residues. CDR1 and CDR2 from the germline V gene are SGHRS and YFSETQ. Trimming at V came to 4 bases and at J to 2 bases, leaving 12 bases not matched to a gene. The CDR3 region is CASSRGGDRGLPGNTIYF. In nucleotides, the CDR3 is TGCGCCAGCAGCCGAGGGGGAGACAGGGGGCTTCCTGGAAACACCATATATTTT.

The rearrangement joins TRBV18 to TRBJ1-1, with a possible D match to TRBD1 (6 bases). The ends were cut back, 5 bases at V and 4 bases at J, with 14 bases in the middle. Germline V gene sequence: CDR1 KGHSH, CDR2 LQKENI. CDR3 length: 14 residues. The CDR3 coding sequence is TGTGCCAGCTCAATATCACAGGGCCCCACTGAAGCTTTCTTT. Protein sequence: CASSISQGPTEAFF.

CDR3 sequence reads: CASSHSWGEVFETQYF. The CDR3 region has the DNA TGCGCCAGCAGTCATTCATGGGGGGAAGTCTTCGAGACCCAGTACTTC. The chain couples TRBV23-1 to TRBJ2-5, with D possibly TRBD2 on 6 matching bases. TRBV23-1 is treated as an ORF (open reading frame) with a function not yet certain. V dropped 3 bases and J dropped 5 bases, with 19 bases sitting between them. The CDR3 sequence is 16 residues long.

This clone was found once. The chain carries TRBV5-6 and TRBJ1-1; no clear D. V lost 0 bases to trimming and J lost 4 bases, with 10 bases between them. The CDR3 extends over 14 amino acids. The germline CDR1 and CDR2 sequences are SGHDT and YYEEEE. This CDR3 is CASSLETFSTEAFF. As DNA, the CDR3 is TGTGCCAGCAGCTTGGAGACATTCAGCACTGAAGCTTTCTTT.

V is TRBV4-2 and J is TRBJ1-1; 9 bases map to TRBD1. The CDR3 is made up of 16 amino acids. V was clipped by 0 bases and J by 7 bases; unmatched bases: 9. Germline CDR1 is LGHNA and CDR2 is YNFKEQ. CDR3 amino acids: CASSQESWDRDLEAFF. In nucleotides, the CDR3 is TGTGCCAGCAGCCAAGAATCTTGGGACAGGGACCTTGAAGCTTTCTTT.

The chain carries TRBV10-1 and TRBJ2-3, with 8 positions matching TRBD2. V was clipped by 6 bases and J by 3 bases; unmatched bases: 11. Germline CDR1 WNHNN, CDR2 SYGVQD (reference sequence). CDR3 size: 16 residues. In DNA, the CDR3 is TGCGCCAGCAGCGGGGTAGCGGGACTGACTACAGATACGCAGTATTTT. Its translation is CASSGVAGLTTDTQYF.

The chain combines TRBV27 with TRBJ2-7; D remains ambiguous. CDR3 length equals 14 residues. V was trimmed by 3 bases and J by 0 bases, leaving 9 bases between them. Germline V gives CDR1 MNHEY, CDR2 SMNVEV (reference sequence). Written as DNA, the CDR3 is TGTGCCAGCAGTTTGAGCGACGACTCCTACGAGCAGTACTTC. Translation: CASSLSDDSYEQYF.

The chain employs TRBV6-5 and TRBJ2-5; D remains ambiguous. The CDR3 runs 12 residues. Germline-derived CDR1 and CDR2 are MNHEY and SVGAGI. V lost 11 bases and J lost 5, with 15 bases in between. The DNA for the CDR3 is TGTGCCTTGAGAGGAAGGCCCGAGACCCAGTACTTC. It translates to CALRGRPETQYF.

The genes are TRBV19 and TRBJ1-5; D unclear. Trimming pared 6 bases from V and 6 bases from J, leaving 12 bases between. Germline V gene sequence: CDR1 LNHDA, CDR2 SQIVND (reference sequence). This CDR3 has 13 residues. The CDR3 DNA follows: TGTGCCAGTAGGCGGGAGGACGGTCAGCCCCAGCATTTT. It encodes CASRREDGQPQHF.

This clone was detected only once. This chain joins TRBV11-2 and TRBJ2-7, with 8 bases matching TRBD1. Losses at the gene ends were 5 bases for V and 6 bases for J; bases not matched to a gene: 12. This CDR3 is 15 amino acids long. From germline, CDR1 is SGHAT and CDR2 FQNNGV. CDR3 protein: CASSRLVAGGIEQYF. The CDR3 nucleotides read TGTGCCAGCAGCCGGCTCGTGGCAGGGGGCATCGAGCAGTACTTC.

The chain recombines TRBV19 with TRBJ1-2; D perhaps matches TRBD1 (5 bases). V was pared by 4 bases and J by 8 bases, with 20 bases between. The V gene's germline CDR1 is LNHDA and CDR2 SQIVND (reference sequence). The CDR3 runs to 15 residues. In DNA, the CDR3 is TGTGCCAGTAGTACACGCGGGGACCGTCCCTGGGGCTACACCTTC. This codes for CASSTRGDRPWGYTF. Together with reference TRBV19 and TRBJ1-2, the CDR3 gives the full variable domain: DGGITQSPKYLFRKEGQNVTLSCEQNLNHDAMYWYRQDPGQGLRLIYYSQIVNDFQKGDIAEGYSVSREKKESFPLTVTSAQKNPTAFYLCASSTRGDRPWGYTFGSGTRLTVV.

The V gene is TRBV2, the J gene TRBJ2-7; possible D gene TRBD1, 6 bases. Germline CDR1 is SNHLY and CDR2 is FYNNEI. This CDR3 has 13 amino acids. V lost 0 bases and J lost 12, with 15 bases in between. CDR3 bases: TGTGCCAGCAGTGAAGCTTGGGGGCGGGTTGGGTACTTC. It translates to CASSEAWGRVGYF.

The CDR3 nucleotides are TGTGCCAGCAGCTTAGGGGGGGGCGGTCAGCCCCAGCATTTT. Its protein is CASSLGGGGQPQHF. This chain joins TRBV7-9 and TRBJ1-5; D might be TRBD1 (6 bases). The V gene's germline CDR1 is SEHNR and CDR2 FQNEAQ (reference sequence). This CDR3 contains 14 residues. V lost 1 base and J 6 bases, leaving 10 bases between the germline ends.

The chain uses TRBV29-1 and TRBJ2-7; perhaps TRBD1 as D (7 bases). The CDR3 sequence is 13 residues long. Trimming took off 7 bases at V and 5 bases at J, with 18 bases between the two ends. Germline-derived CDR1 and CDR2 are SQVTM and ANQGSEA. The CDR3 loop reads CSARGQGVHEQYF. CDR3 bases: TGCAGCGCCCGGGGGCAGGGGGTCCACGAGCAGTACTTC.

The chain employs TRBV15 and TRBJ1-5, with a possible D match to TRBD1 (5 bases). Germline CDR1 reads LNHNV; CDR2 reads YYDKDF (reference sequence). V lost 0 bases and J 0 bases, leaving 12 bases between the germline ends. This CDR3 has 17 residues. CDR3 protein: CATSRDRQPHSNQPQHF. Written as DNA, the CDR3 is TGTGCCACCAGCAGAGACCGACAGCCCCATAGCAATCAGCCCCAGCATTTT. Combining the CDR3 with reference TRBV15 and TRBJ1-5 gives the whole variable domain DAMVIQNPRYQVTQFGKPVTLSCSQTLNHNVMYWYQQKSSQAPKLLFHYYDKDFNNEADTPDNFQSRRPNTSFCFLDIRSPGLGDTAMYLCATSRDRQPHSNQPQHFGDGTRLSIL.

In its sample, this clone was seen once. The chain joins TRBV6-2 or TRBV6-3 to TRBJ1-4; 10 bases line up with TRBD1. This CDR3 has 15 residues. Trimming at V came to 0 bases and at J to 8 bases, leaving 3 bases not matched to a gene. Germline-derived CDR1 and CDR2 are MNHEY and SVGEGT. The CDR3 sequence is CASSYSGQGEEKLFF. Written as DNA, the CDR3 is TGTGCCAGCAGTTACTCCGGACAGGGGGAGGAAAAACTGTTTTTT.

The V and J genes are TRBV10-3 and TRBJ1-1; D uncertain. From germline, CDR1 is ENHRY and CDR2 SYGVKD. The CDR3 length is 14 residues. V was pared by 6 bases and J by 2 bases, with 13 bases between. The CDR3: CAIRAGRANTEAFF. The CDR3 nucleotides are TGTGCCATCAGAGCGGGGAGGGCAAACACTGAAGCTTTCTTT.

This chain uses TRBV5-1 with TRBJ2-3; the match to TRBD2 covers 14 bases. Losses at the gene ends were 3 bases for V and 3 bases for J; bases not matched to a gene: 3. CDR1 and CDR2 (germline): SGHRS, YFSETQ. The CDR3 is 16 residues long. The CDR3 DNA follows: TGCGCCAGCAGCTCGGGGACTAGCGGGAGTACAGATACGCAGTATTTT. Residues: CASSSGTSGSTDTQYF.

The CDR3 nucleotides read TGTGCCAGCAGCTTGAACAGGGACGAGCAGTACTTC. This translates into CASSLNRDEQYF. The rearrangement uses TRBV5-8 and TRBJ2-7, with D tentatively TRBD1 (6 bases). The CDR3 spans 12 residues. V was pared by 1 base and J by 5 bases, with 7 bases between. Germline V gene data show CDR1 as SGHTS and CDR2 as YDEGEE.

The chain has TRBV27 and TRBJ2-1, with TRBD1 identical over 10 bases. V lost 6 bases to trimming and J lost 7 bases; unmatched junction nucleotides: 12. The CDR3 is 16 residues long. Germline CDR1 MNHEY, CDR2 SMNVEV (reference sequence). The CDR3 protein is CASSVFGTGVENEQFF. The CDR3 DNA is TGTGCCAGCAGCGTCTTTGGGACAGGGGTAGAGAATGAGCAGTTCTTC.

The chain joins TRBV18 to TRBJ1-2; TRBD1 is a possible D gene (6 bases). Germline V gene data show CDR1 as KGHSH and CDR2 as LQKENI. With 2 bases removed from V and 6 bases from J, the gap between germline ends came to 10 bases. The CDR3 is 13 amino acids. The CDR3 DNA reads as TGTGCCAGCTCACCAGGGCAGGGGAATGGCTACACCTTC. It encodes CASSPGQGNGYTF.

The chain carries TRBV11-2 and TRBJ1-3, with 8 bases lining up with TRBD1. The CDR3 runs to 16 residues. The V and J ends lost 2 bases and 4 bases, in that order; junction bases with no gene match: 7. The germline CDR1 and CDR2 sequences are SGHAT and FQNNGV. This CDR3 is CASSLRTGGFGNTIYF. CDR3 nucleotides: TGTGCCAGCAGCTTACGAACAGGGGGTTTCGGAAACACCATATATTTT.

This chain joins TRBV6-5 and TRBJ2-1; D is uncertain. V lost 3 bases and J 6 bases, leaving 3 bases between the germline ends. Germline loops: CDR1 MNHEY, CDR2 SVGAGI. This CDR3 has 11 residues. The CDR3 nucleotides read TGTGCCAGCAGTTATCTCAATGAGCAGTTCTTC. This codes for CASSYLNEQFF.

V and J are TRBV21-1 and TRBJ2-2; the listed D gene, TRBD2, was not tested against the DNA. TRBV21-1 is a pseudogene locus. This CDR3 spans 18 amino acids. The CDR3 sequence: CASSRPPGTSGSTWELFF. The DNA of the CDR3 is TGTGCCAGCAGCAGACCCCCAGGGACTAGCGGGTCCACCTGGGAGCTGTTTTTT.

The V and J genes are TRBV11-2 and TRBJ2-3; D is unclear. The CDR3 totals 13 residues. In germline, CDR1 is SGHAT, CDR2 FQNNGV. V was pared by 2 bases and J by 7 bases, with 10 bases between. CDR3 DNA: TGTGCCAGCAGCTTAAGCAGGCAGAATACGCAGTATTTT. Protein: CASSLSRQNTQYF.